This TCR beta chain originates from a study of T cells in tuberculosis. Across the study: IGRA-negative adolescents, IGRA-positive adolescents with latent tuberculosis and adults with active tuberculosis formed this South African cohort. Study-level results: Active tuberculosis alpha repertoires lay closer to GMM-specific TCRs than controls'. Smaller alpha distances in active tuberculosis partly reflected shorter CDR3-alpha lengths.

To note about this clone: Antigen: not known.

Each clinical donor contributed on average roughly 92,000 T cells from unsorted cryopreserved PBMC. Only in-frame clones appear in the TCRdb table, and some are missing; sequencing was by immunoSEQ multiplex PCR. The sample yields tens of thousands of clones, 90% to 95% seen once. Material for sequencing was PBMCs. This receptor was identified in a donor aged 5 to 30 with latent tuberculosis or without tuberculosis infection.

CDR3 bases: TGCTCGGGACAGGGGTCGAAGGGCTACACCTTC. Translation: CSGQGSKGYTF. This rearrangement joins TRBV29-1 to TRBJ1-2; 10 bases line up with TRBD1. From germline, CDR1 is SQVTM and CDR2 ANQGSEA. This CDR3 comprises 11 residues.